One T cell receptor (beta chain) is described in this entry. This specimen belongs to a study of blood T cell repertoires in COVID-19. For the study at large: Whether acute or convalescent, the COVID-19 samples came from the United States, Italy and Spain.

Per the study methods: Quantification of nucleated cells was approximated via reference gene primer amplification. TCRdb's copy holds only in-frame clones and misses some; the assay was immunoSEQ multiplex PCR. Clone size and the V and J calls come from that table; the DNA yielded D and trimming. The data hold under 55,000 clones, with under 90% observed a single time. V gave up 2 bases and J gave up 3 bases, with 4 bases separating them. Germline-derived CDR1 and CDR2 are MNHNY and SVGAGI (reference sequence). There are 13 residues in the CDR3. This chain joins TRBV6-6 and TRBJ2-2; no reliable D call. The sequencing input was peripheral blood. This TCR came from a human donor in a cohort sampled during active COVID-19. CDR3 in amino acids: CASSYEYTGELFF. CDR3 nucleotide sequence: TGTGCCAGCAGTTACGAGTACACCGGGGAGCTGTTTTTT.